What follows describes a single T cell receptor beta chain. Its antigen remains unknown. The sample is drawn from a study of T-cell memory formation after mild COVID-19. Study observations and caveats: Among contracting clones, CD4+ were mainly CM/EM and CD8+ enriched in EMRA.

TCRdb re-called the 5' RACE reads with MiXCR, one entry per CDR3 protein. The sample includes over 500,000 distinct CDR3 sequences, 15% to 20% of them seen just once. Trimming took 3 bases from V and 7 from J; bases not matched to a gene: 7. The CDR3 sequence is 14 residues long. Germline-derived CDR1 and CDR2 are GTSNPN and SVGIG (reference sequence). Sequencing used PBMCs or a T cell subset sorted from them (not recorded which). This sequence originates from an adult woman who had mild COVID-19 (a few samples of this study predate the infection). Cell type and time point are not known. The chain has TRBV30 and TRBJ2-1; 9 nucleotides align to TRBD1. CDR3 coding DNA: TGTGCCTGGAGAGCCGGGACAGGGTGGAATGAGCAGTTCTTC. Translation gives CAWRAGTGWNEQFF.